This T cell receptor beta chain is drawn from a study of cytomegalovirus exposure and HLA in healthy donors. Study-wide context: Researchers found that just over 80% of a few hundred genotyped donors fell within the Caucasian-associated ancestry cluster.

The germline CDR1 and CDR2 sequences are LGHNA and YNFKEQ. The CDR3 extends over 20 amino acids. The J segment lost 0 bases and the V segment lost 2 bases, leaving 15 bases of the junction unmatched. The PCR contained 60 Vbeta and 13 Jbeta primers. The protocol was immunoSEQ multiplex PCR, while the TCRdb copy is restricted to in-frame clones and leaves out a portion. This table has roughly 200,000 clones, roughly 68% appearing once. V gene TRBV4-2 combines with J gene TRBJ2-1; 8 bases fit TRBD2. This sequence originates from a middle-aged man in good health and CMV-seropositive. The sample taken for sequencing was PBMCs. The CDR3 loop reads CASSQPLGGLAGHSYNEQFF. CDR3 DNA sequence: TGTGCCAGCAGCCAACCTTTGGGGGGGCTAGCGGGCCACTCCTACAATGAGCAGTTCTTC.